This TCR beta chain came from a study of CD8+ T cells in alopecia areata (dated by TCRdb to between 2017 and 2018). Regarding the study in general: Skin from C3H/HeJ donors aged 6-12 months with spontaneous alopecia was grafted onto female C3H/HeJ recipients aged roughly 6-11 weeks. In both human patients and the C3H/HeJ mouse model, the study applied high-throughput TCRbeta sequencing to look at T cell clonal expansion in alopecia areata. TCRbeta CDR3 regions were amplified by immunoSEQ multiplex PCR using 35 Vbeta forward and 13 Jbeta reverse primers. In humans, TCRbeta sequencing was performed on scalp tissue and on sorted CD4+ and CD8+ peripheral blood T cells from healthy controls and from patients with patchy or totalis/universalis alopecia areata. Clonality in the scalp was compared among normal scalp (n=4), patchy alopecia areata scalp (n=8), and alopecia totalis/universalis scalp (n=8). The RNA source kit depended on sample type: the PAXgene miRNA kit for fixed scalp, the miRNeasy kit for PBMCs, and the RNeasy kit for mouse skin.

What the study reported, not specific to this receptor: Lesional scalp, especially in alopecia totalis/universalis, showed higher clonality and more expanded CD8+ clones than normal scalp, suggesting antigenic drive. Shared TCR sequences between patients were less evident than in mice, which may be partly attributable to HLA diversity in the patient population. Scalp TCR repertoire analysis is complicated because resident alphabeta T cells in normal human skin are also sequenced, whereas mouse skin is dominated by gammadelta T cells.

The CDR3 sequence holds 15 residues, the cysteine and phenylalanine included. The CDR3 was read in part: 33 bases, with the frame set at base 1. V is clipped by 2 bases and J by 1 base, and the sequence between their germline boundaries is 12 bases long. From a lookup of the germline V gene, CDR1 and CDR2 are NNHDY and SYVADS. Receptor amplification or capture employed the immunoSEQ multiplex PCR assay. To provide template for TCR sequencing, every sample had RNA extracted and reverse transcribed into cDNA. First-strand cDNA was synthesized with SuperScript III using a 2:1 mix of oligo-dT and random hexamers. A synthetic immune receptor repertoire was used to measure amplification bias, and any remaining bias was corrected computationally. Libraries were sequenced on Illumina HiSeq with 60 bp reads covering the CDR3, read from J toward V. As for the authors' bioinformatics: Raw reads were preprocessed to remove errors, and CDR3 was defined by IMGT conventions from the conserved cysteine to phenylalanine. Clonality was calculated as 1 minus Shannon entropy normalized by log2 of the number of productive unique TCRs. Scalp TCRbeta sequences were cross-referenced with sorted blood CD4 and CD8 repertoires so that the CD4 or CD8 identity of scalp clones could be inferred. The table was pulled from immuneACCESS by TCRdb, which kept in-frame rearrangements only. Such tables lose some clones; where checked, under half of the loss comes from unresolved V genes, and the rest has no known cause. Clone size and the V and J calls come from that table; the DNA yielded D and trimming. For this sample the table reports 200,000 to 300,000 clones, with no clone seen just once. More than 1% of the sample belongs to the ten largest clones.

This clone was counted between two and nine times. Which antigen it targets is not known. The gene nomenclature and germline references here are murine. Read data end 4 residues before the CDR3 end; the end is taken from the germline J gene. Pooled mouse cutaneous lymph node cells were stained for CD4, CD8alpha, NKG2D, NKG2ACE and other markers, then sorted on a BD Influx. The chain is encoded by TRBV13-3 joined to TRBJ1-1; the D gene is perhaps TRBD1, from 6 matching bases. The receptor was derived from a C3H/HeJ mouse with alopecia areata. Regarding MHC type, mice of this strain are H2-k. Sequenced: CD4+ T cells sorted from a lymph node. The sequenced CDR3 bases are TGTGCCAGCAGTGAGCCACGGGGGGCGAACACA. Its translation reads: CASSEPRGANT. The entire CDR3 protein is CASSEPRGANTEVFF.